A selection of T cell receptor beta chains follows, all from one sample in a study of cytomegalovirus exposure and HLA in healthy donors. Profiled with immunoSEQ multiplex PCR; TCRdb holds only in-frame clones, not every one. The sample shows about 100,000 clones, 79% of them seen only once. The sequencing input was PBMCs. The receptors derive from a female donor in good health and CMV-seropositive. The CDR3 runs from the conserved cysteine through the conserved F or W. The D gene is left open where the match is weak. Clone size is shown for a subset of rows, as once, few, many or a class of expanded clone.

cdr3_nt	cdr3_aa	v_call	clone_size	d_call	j_call
TGTGCCAGCAGCTTATTACGTAGGAACACTGAAGCTTTCTTT	CASSLLRRNTEAFF	TRBV7-9	few	NA	TRBJ1-1
TGCGCCGGCAGCTTGCGAAACGAGAACACAGATACGCAGTATTTT	CAGSLRNENTDTQYF	TRBV5-1	NA	NA	TRBJ2-3
TGCGCCAGCAGGGTATCAGGGTCTAGGGGCTACACCTTC	CASRVSGSRGYTF	TRBV10-2	NA	NA	TRBJ1-2
TGTGCCAGCAGATCGGGACTAGCGGGAGTCAATGAGCAGTTCTTC	CASRSGLAGVNEQFF	TRBV2	NA	TRBD2	TRBJ2-1
TGCGCCAGCAGCTTGGGGACAGGGGGGCCCCTAACTGAAGCTTTCTTT	CASSLGTGGPLTEAFF	TRBV5-1	NA	TRBD1	TRBJ1-1
TGTGCCAGCAGCTTAGATAGCGGGGGCCGAGGCTACACCTTC	CASSLDSGGRGYTF	TRBV11-2	NA	NA	TRBJ1-2
TGTGCCAGCAATTACAGGGAAAACTACGAGCAGTACTTC	CASNYRENYEQYF	TRBV6-1	NA	NA	TRBJ2-7
TGTGCCAGAGGAGGGAGAGCGGGGAACACTGAAGCTTTCTTT	CARGGRAGNTEAFF	TRBV30	NA	NA	TRBJ1-1
TGCGCCAGCAGCCAAGATCGGGGGGCCCCATCCCCAGATACGCAGTATTTT	CASSQDRGAPSPDTQYF	TRBV4-3	once	NA	TRBJ2-3
TGTGCCAGCACCAGGGTCACCGGGGAGCTGTTTTTT	CASTRVTGELFF	TRBV6-1	NA	NA	TRBJ2-2
TGTGCCAGTACTAGTCGCGCGGGCCGCTATGGCTACACCTTC	CASTSRAGRYGYTF	TRBV19	NA	NA	TRBJ1-2
TGCAGCGTTAGGGGGAGGGCTACAGATACGCAGTATTTT	CSVRGRATDTQYF	TRBV29-1	NA	NA	TRBJ2-3
TGTGCCAGCAGCTCGGTGCGGATCACAGATACGCAGTATTTT	CASSSVRITDTQYF	TRBV5-4	NA	NA	TRBJ2-3
TGTGCCAGCTCACGACGGGAGAGCTCCTACAATGAGCAGTTCTTC	CASSRRESSYNEQFF	TRBV18	NA	NA	TRBJ2-1
TGTGCCAGCAGTTACTCCGGACAGGGGAGGGAAGAGACCCAGTACTTC	CASSYSGQGREETQYF	TRBV6-5	NA	TRBD1	TRBJ2-5
TGTGCCAGCAAGAGGGGGCCCGAGCAGTTCTTC	CASKRGPEQFF	TRBV6-5	NA	TRBD1	TRBJ2-1
TGTGCCGGCAGCTCCGTCCCGCTAGCGGGTGCCACAGATACGCAGTATTTT	CAGSSVPLAGATDTQYF	TRBV27	once	TRBD2	TRBJ2-3
TGTGCCAGCAGTCCTTCTACTGACAACATTGAGCAGTTCTTC	CASSPSTDNIEQFF	TRBV6-4	NA	NA	TRBJ2-1
TGCAGCGTTGTCGGGGGGCAATACGAGCAGTACTTC	CSVVGGQYEQYF	TRBV29-1	NA	NA	TRBJ2-7
TGTGCCAGCTCACCGACCCAGGGGGTCGTTCAGCCCCAGCATTTT	CASSPTQGVVQPQHF	TRBV18	NA	TRBD1	TRBJ1-5
TGTGCCAGCAGTGTCCAACAGGGGTATGGCTACACCTTC	CASSVQQGYGYTF	TRBV6-1	NA	TRBD1	TRBJ1-2